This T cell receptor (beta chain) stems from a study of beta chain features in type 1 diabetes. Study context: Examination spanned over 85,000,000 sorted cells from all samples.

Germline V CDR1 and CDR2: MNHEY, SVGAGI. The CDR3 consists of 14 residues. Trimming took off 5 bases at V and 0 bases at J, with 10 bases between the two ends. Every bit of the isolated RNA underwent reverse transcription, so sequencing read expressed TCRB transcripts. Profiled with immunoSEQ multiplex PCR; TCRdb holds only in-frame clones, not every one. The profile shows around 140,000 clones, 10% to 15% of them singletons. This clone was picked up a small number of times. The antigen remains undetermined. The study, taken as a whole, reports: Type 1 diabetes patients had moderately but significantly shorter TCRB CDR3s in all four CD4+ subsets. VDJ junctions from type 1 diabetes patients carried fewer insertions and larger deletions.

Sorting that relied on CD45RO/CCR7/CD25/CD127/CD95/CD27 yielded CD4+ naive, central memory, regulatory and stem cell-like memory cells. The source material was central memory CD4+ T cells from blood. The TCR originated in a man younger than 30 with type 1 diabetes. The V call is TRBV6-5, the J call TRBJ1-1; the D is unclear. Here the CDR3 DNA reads TGTGCCAGCAGTCCCCTTAACGTGAACACTGAAGCTTTCTTT. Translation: CASSPLNVNTEAFF.